A selection of T cell receptor beta chains follows, all from one sample in a study of spatial heterogeneity in lung cancer. A single record per CDR3 protein comes from TCRdb applying MiXCR to the 5' RACE reads. The sample shows 85,000 to 100,000 distinct CDR3 sequences, approximately 19% of them seen only once. Here the sequenced sample was PBMCs, taken at follow-up. All receptors derive from a male donor with early-stage non-small cell lung cancer. Both conserved end residues are part of each CDR3. Each record gives: V gene, D gene, J gene, clone size, CDR3 protein, CDR3 DNA. A D gene is named only where the DNA matches it firmly. A clone size is listed for some rows: how often the clone was seen (once, few, many), or a class if it is expanded.

>TRBV10-1|.|TRBJ1-5|few
CASSAAPNQPQHF
TGCGCCAGCAGTGCGGCACCCAATCAGCCCCAGCATTTT
>TRBV6-2/TRBV6-3|.|TRBJ1-1|.
CASSYQRNTEAFF
TGTGCCAGCAGTTACCAGCGTAACACTGAAGCTTTCTTT
>TRBV20-1|TRBD2|TRBJ2-3|many
CSAGVLTSGTTDTQYF
TGCAGTGCTGGGGTCCTGACTAGCGGGACGACAGATACGCAGTATTTT
>TRBV4-3|.|TRBJ1-5|few
CASSQDHGVDQPQHF
TGCGCCAGCAGCCAAGATCACGGGGTCGATCAGCCCCAGCATTTT
>TRBV7-4|.|TRBJ1-4|.
CASSHTPRVCEKLFF
TGTGCCAGCAGCCACACACCGCGGGTTTGTGAAAAACTGTTTTTT
>TRBV6-6|.|TRBJ1-6|many
CASSYGVESSYNSPLHF
TGTGCCAGCAGTTACGGGGTTGAAAGCTCCTATAATTCACCCCTCCACTTT
>TRBV5-6|.|TRBJ1-6|few
CASSFMTDNSPLHF
TGTGCCAGCAGCTTTATGACAGATAATTCACCCCTCCACTTT
>TRBV18|.|TRBJ1-4|few
CASSPQGNEKLFF
TGTGCCAGCTCACCTCAGGGAAATGAAAAACTGTTTTTT
>TRBV27|TRBD2|TRBJ2-3|.
CASSFRLAGAYSTDTQYF
TGTGCCAGCAGTTTCCGACTAGCGGGGGCCTACAGCACAGATACGCAGTATTTT
>TRBV7-2|TRBD2|TRBJ2-1|.
CASSSLPGLAGDGEQFF
TGTGCCAGCAGCTCTCTACCGGGACTAGCGGGAGACGGTGAGCAGTTCTTC
>TRBV6-5|TRBD1|TRBJ1-1|many
CASSPTGADTEAFF
TGTGCCAGCAGTCCGACAGGGGCGGACACTGAAGCTTTCTTT
>TRBV7-2|.|TRBJ2-1|few
CASSSQITGFTYNEQFF
TGTGCCAGCAGCTCACAAATCACAGGGTTCACCTACAATGAGCAGTTCTTC
>TRBV2|.|TRBJ2-5|many
CASSESLGTQYF
TGTGCCAGCAGTGAGTCCTTGGGGACCCAGTACTTC
>TRBV7-9|.|TRBJ1-4|.
CASSPIRGEKLFF
TGTGCCAGCAGCCCAATAAGAGGTGAAAAACTGTTTTTT
>TRBV9|.|TRBJ1-2|few
CASSAALTNYGYTF
TGTGCCAGCAGCGCAGCGCTCACTAACTATGGCTACACCTTC
>TRBV7-8|.|TRBJ2-7|.
CASSPRSYEQYF
TGTGCCAGCAGCCCTCGGAGCTACGAGCAGTACTTC